This TCR beta chain was sequenced during a study of shared T cell receptors in the human thymus. The protocol was immunoSEQ multiplex PCR, while the TCRdb copy is restricted to in-frame clones and leaves out a portion. The sample consists of hundreds of thousands of clones, 70% to 90% of them appearing once. The CDR3 extends over 16 amino acids. Germline CDR1 SGHRS, CDR2 YFSETQ. With 4 bases clipped from V and 0 bases from J, the junction kept 8 bases outside the gene matches. These data also formed part of another study, on human thymus T cells.

Sequencing input: thymocytes. This chain links TRBV5-1 with TRBJ2-5, with 8 bases fitting TRBD1. The TCR sequence derives from a boy under three years old with a congenital heart defect. The CDR3 coding sequence is TGCGCCAGCAGCCCCAGAATGGACAGGGACCAAGAGACCCAGTACTTC. Translating gives CASSPRMDRDQETQYF.